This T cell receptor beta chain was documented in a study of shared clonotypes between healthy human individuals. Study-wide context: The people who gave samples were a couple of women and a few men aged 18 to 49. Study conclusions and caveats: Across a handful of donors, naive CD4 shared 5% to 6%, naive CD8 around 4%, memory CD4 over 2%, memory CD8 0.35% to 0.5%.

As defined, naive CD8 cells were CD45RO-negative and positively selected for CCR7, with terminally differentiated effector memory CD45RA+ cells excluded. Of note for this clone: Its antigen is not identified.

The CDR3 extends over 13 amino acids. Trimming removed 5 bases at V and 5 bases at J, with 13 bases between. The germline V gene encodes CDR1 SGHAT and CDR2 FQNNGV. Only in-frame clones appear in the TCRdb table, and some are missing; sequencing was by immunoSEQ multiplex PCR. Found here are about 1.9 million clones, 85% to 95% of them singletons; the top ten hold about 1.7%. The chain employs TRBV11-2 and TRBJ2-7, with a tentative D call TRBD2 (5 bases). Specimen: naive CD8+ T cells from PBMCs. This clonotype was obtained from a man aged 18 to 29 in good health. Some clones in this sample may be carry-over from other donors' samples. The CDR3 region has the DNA TGTGCCAGCAGCGCCCAGCGGTTTGACGAGCAGTACTTC. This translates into CASSAQRFDEQYF. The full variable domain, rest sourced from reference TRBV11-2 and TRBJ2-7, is EAGVAQSPRYKIIEKRQSVAFWCNPISGHATLYWYQQILGQGPKLLIQFQNNGVVDDSQLPKDRFSAERLKGVDSTLKIQPAKLEDSAVYLCASSAQRFDEQYFGPGTRLTVT.